The next 3 T cell receptor beta chains were all read from a single sample in a study of blood T cell repertoires in COVID-19. The repertoire was sequenced with immunoSEQ multiplex PCR; TCRdb's copy has only in-frame clones and lacks some. The profile shows around 64,000 clones, approximately 78% of them singletons. Sequencing input: peripheral blood. These receptor sequences come from a human donor in a cohort sampled during active COVID-19.

This chain links TRBV6-5 with TRBJ2-3, with 9 bases that match TRBD2. Germline CDR1 is MNHEY and CDR2 is SVGAGI. The CDR3 is 15 residues long. The junction had 5 bases not matched to a gene; V was cut back by 6 bases and J by 1 base. The CDR3 protein is CASSPGLAGTDTQYF. The DNA for the CDR3 is TGTGCCAGCAGCCCGGGACTAGCTGGCACAGATACGCAGTATTTT.

The chain recombines TRBV7-9 with TRBJ2-5; D possibly corresponds to TRBD1 (6 bases). V shed 4 bases and J shed 5 bases, with 26 bases lying between them. This CDR3 comprises 18 residues. CDR1 SEHNR and CDR2 FQNEAQ come from the germline V gene (reference sequence). The CDR3 reads CASSSHLQGPAKQETQYF. The CDR3 DNA reads TGTGCCAGCAGCTCCCACCTACAGGGACCGGCCAAGCAGGAGACCCAGTACTTC.

V and J are TRBV7-8 and TRBJ2-7; possibly TRBD2 for D (5 bases). Per germline, CDR1 SGHVS and CDR2 FQNEAQ. V was cut by 1 base and J by 3 bases, with 22 bases left in between. This CDR3 has 18 residues. The CDR3 here is CASSLEVRRNAEIYEQYF. CDR3 in DNA: TGTGCCAGCAGCTTAGAAGTCAGGAGGAACGCGGAGATCTACGAGCAGTACTTC.